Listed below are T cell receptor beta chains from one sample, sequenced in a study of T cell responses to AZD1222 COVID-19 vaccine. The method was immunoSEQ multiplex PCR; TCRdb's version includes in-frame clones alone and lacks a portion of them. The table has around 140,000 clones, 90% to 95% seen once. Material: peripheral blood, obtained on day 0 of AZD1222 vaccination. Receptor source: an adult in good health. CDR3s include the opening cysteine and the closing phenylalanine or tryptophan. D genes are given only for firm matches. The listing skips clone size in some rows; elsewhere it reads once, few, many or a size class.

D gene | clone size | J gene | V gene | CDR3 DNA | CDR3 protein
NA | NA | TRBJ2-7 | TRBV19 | TGTACGAGAAGGGGGACGGACGAGCAGTACTTC | CTRRGTDEQYF
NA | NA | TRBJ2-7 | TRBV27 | TGTGCCAGCCGGGACGGACGTACCTACGAGCAGTACTTC | CASRDGRTYEQYF
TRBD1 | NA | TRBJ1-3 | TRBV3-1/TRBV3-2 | TGTGCCAGCAGCCCTTGGACAGGGACTGGAAACACCATATATTTT | CASSPWTGTGNTIYF
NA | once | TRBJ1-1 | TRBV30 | TGTGCCTGGACCGCTACGCAGCGAGCTTTCTTT | CAWTATQRAFF
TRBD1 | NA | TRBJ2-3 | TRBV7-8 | TGTGCCAGCAGCTTAGGACAGGGGAGCACAGATACGCAGTATTTT | CASSLGQGSTDTQYF
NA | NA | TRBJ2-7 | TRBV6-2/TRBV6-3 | TGTGCCAGCAGCTGGGACAATTCCTACGAGCAGTACTTC | CASSWDNSYEQYF
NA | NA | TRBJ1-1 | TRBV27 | TGTGCCAGCGGGTGGTTTTCGAACACTGAAGCTTTCTTT | CASGWFSNTEAFF
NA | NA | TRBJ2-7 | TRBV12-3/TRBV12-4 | TGTGCCAGCAGTCAATCTTACGAGCAGTACTTC | CASSQSYEQYF
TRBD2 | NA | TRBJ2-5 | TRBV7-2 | TGTGCCAGCAGCCCAAGGGGGACTAGCGGGGTCCATCAAGAGACCCAGTACTTC | CASSPRGTSGVHQETQYF
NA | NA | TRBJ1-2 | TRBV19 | TGTGCCAGTAGTCCCATGACAGGATCGGGTTATGGCTACACCTTC | CASSPMTGSGYGYTF
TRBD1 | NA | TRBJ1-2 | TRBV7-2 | TGTGCCAGCAGCCGGGGGGACAGGGTCGGCTACACCTTC | CASSRGDRVGYTF
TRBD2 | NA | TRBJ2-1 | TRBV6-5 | TGTGCCAGCAGTTACGGCGGGAGAGGGAACAATGAGCAGTTCTTC | CASSYGGRGNNEQFF
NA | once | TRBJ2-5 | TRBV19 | TGTGCCAGCGGAGCCAACCAAGAGACCCAGTACTTC | CASGANQETQYF
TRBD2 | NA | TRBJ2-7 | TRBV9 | TGTGCCAGCAGCCCAACAGGGACTAGCGGGAGCAACACCTACGAGCAGTACTTC | CASSPTGTSGSNTYEQYF
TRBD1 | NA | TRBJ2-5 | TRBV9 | TGTGCCAGCAGCGGCGGACAGGGGAAAGAGACCCAGTACTTC | CASSGGQGKETQYF
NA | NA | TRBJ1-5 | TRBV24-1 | TGTGCCACCAGTGTGGGGGTTTTT | CATSVGVF